This T cell receptor beta chain was retrieved from a study of CD8+CD57+ T cells in acquired aplastic anemia. Study summary: Each DNA sample taken from sorted CD4+ and CD8+ cells came to about 3.4 ug on average. Healthy donors averaged about 10 million reads for CD4+ cells.

CDR3 size: 14 residues. V lost 4 bases and J lost 8, with 18 bases in between. The germline CDR1 and CDR2 sequences are SQVTM and ANQGSEA. Using genomic DNA as the template, TCR beta VDJ and CDR3 profiling was carried out. MiXCR was run by TCRdb on the reads, yielding one entry per CDR3 protein. The sample includes approximately 200,000 distinct CDR3 sequences, 50% to 55% seen only once; the top ten take roughly 15%. Material for sequencing was sorted CD4+, CD8+, or CD8+CD57+ T cells (not recorded which) from PBMCs. The origin of this receptor is a human donor in good health, serving as a control. The chain is built from TRBV29-1 and TRBJ2-1, with D possibly being TRBD1 (6 bases). CDR3 in amino acids: CSVGDTGWGHEQFF. The DNA for the CDR3 is TGCAGCGTTGGAGATACAGGCTGGGGGCATGAGCAGTTCTTC.